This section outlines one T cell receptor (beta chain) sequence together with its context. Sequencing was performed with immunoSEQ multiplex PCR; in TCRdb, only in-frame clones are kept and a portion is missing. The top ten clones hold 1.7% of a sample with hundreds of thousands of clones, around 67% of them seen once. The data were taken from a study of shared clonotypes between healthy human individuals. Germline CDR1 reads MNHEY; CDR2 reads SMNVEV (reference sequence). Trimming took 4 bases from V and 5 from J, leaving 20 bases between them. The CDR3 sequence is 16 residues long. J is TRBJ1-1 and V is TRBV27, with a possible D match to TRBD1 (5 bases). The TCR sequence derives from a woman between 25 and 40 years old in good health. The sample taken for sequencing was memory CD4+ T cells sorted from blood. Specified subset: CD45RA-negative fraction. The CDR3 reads CASSSLQLGVWTEAFF. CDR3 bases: TGTGCCAGCAGTTCTTTACAGTTGGGGGTTTGGACTGAAGCTTTCTTT.